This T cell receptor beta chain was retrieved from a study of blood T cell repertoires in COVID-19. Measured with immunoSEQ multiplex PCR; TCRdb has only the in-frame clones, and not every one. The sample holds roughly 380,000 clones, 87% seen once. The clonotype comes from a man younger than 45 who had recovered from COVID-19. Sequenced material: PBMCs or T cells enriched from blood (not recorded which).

CDR3 residues: CASSGGQTGELFF. The CDR3 DNA sequence: TGTGCCAGCAGTGGTGGGCAGACGGGGGAGCTGTTTTTT. The rearrangement uses TRBV28 and TRBJ2-2, with unresolved D. Germline assignment: CDR1 MDHEN and CDR2 SYDVKM. The CDR3 length is 13 residues. V was clipped by 5 bases and J by 8 bases, with 12 bases between them.